The clone carrying this T cell receptor (beta chain) has at least ten counts. The data stem from a study of neurological immune-mediated disorders. The CDR3 totals 13 residues. V was shortened by 1 base and J by 2 bases, with 6 bases between the two germline ends. TCRdb ran MiXCR on the 5' RACE reads and lists one entry per CDR3 protein. The sample carries 120,000 or so distinct CDR3 sequences, approximately 3.2% recorded once. The genes are TRBV12-3 or TRBV12-4 and TRBJ2-7, with D unresolved. Material for sequencing was PBMCs. The origin of this receptor is a woman in her 30s with multiple sclerosis. CDR3 nucleotides: TGTGCCAGCAGTTTAGATATTACCTACGAGCAGTACTTC. This codes for CASSLDITYEQYF.